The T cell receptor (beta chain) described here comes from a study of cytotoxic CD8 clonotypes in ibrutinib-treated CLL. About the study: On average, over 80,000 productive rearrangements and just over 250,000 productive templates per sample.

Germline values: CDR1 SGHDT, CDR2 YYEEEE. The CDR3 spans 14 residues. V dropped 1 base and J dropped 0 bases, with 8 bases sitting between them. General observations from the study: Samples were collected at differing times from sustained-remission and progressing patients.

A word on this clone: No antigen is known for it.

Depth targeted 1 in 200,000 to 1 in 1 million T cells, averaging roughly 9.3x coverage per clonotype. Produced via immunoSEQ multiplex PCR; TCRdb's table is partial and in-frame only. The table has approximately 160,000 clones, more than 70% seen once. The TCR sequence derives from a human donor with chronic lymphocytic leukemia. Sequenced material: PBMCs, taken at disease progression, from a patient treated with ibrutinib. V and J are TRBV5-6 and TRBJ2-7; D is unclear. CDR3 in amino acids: CASSLNLHSYEQYF. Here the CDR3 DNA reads TGTGCCAGCAGCTTGAATCTTCACTCCTACGAGCAGTACTTC.